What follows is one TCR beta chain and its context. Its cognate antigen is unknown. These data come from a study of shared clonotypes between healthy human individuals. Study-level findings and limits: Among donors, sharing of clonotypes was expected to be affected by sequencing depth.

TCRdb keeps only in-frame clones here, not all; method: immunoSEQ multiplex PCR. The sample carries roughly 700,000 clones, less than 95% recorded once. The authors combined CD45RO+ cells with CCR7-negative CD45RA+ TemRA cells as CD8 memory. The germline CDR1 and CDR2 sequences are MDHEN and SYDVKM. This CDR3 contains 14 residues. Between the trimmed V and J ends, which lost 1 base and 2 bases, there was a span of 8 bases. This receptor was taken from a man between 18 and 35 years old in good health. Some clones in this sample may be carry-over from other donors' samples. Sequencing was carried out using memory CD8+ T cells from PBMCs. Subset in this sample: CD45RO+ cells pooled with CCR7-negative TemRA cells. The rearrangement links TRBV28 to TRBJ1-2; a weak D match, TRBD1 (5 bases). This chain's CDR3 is CASSLSTANYGYTF. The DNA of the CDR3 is TGTGCCAGCAGTTTATCGACAGCCAACTATGGCTACACCTTC.